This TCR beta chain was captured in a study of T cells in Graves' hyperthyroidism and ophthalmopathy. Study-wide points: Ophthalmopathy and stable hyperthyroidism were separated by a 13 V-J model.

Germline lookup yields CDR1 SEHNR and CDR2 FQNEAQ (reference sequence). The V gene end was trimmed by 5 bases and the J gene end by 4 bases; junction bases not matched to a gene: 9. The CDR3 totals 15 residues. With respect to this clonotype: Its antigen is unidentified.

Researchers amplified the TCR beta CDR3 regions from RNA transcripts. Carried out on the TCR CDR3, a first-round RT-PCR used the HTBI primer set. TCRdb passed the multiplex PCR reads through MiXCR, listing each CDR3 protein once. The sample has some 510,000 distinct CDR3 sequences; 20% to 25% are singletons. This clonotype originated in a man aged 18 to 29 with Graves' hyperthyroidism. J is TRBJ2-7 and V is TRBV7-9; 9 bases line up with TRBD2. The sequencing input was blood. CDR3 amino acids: CASSKPGLASYEQYF. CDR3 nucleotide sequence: TGTGCCAGCAGCAAACCGGGACTAGCCTCGTACGAGCAGTACTTC.